Listed below are T cell receptor beta chains from one sample, sequenced in a study of neoadjuvant anti-PD-1 for oral cavity cancer. Assay: immunoSEQ multiplex PCR; the TCRdb copy retains only in-frame clones and omits some. The data show tens of thousands of clones, more than 20% seen once. The sample in question was tumor tissue, obtained after nivolumab (anti-PD-1) treatment. The receptor set was obtained from a person between 35 and 79 years old with oral cavity squamous cell carcinoma. CDR3s include the opening cysteine and the closing phenylalanine or tryptophan. Each record gives: CDR3 length, clone size, V gene, D gene, J gene, CDR3 protein, CDR3 DNA. A D gene is named only where the DNA matches it firmly. Rows give clone size only sometimes, using once, few, many, or a class for an expanded clone.

cdr3_length: 12
clone_size: few
v_call: TRBV4-2
d_call: NA
j_call: TRBJ2-7
cdr3_aa: CASSQEGAGQYF
cdr3_nt: TGTGCCAGCAGCCAAGAGGGGGCCGGGCAGTACTTC

cdr3_length: 15
clone_size: NA
v_call: TRBV7-3
d_call: TRBD1
j_call: TRBJ2-1
cdr3_aa: CASRDRDRGLNEQFF
cdr3_nt: TGTGCCAGCAGGGACCGGGACAGGGGTCTCAATGAGCAGTTCTTC

cdr3_length: 15
clone_size: few
v_call: TRBV5-1
d_call: TRBD1
j_call: TRBJ1-3
cdr3_aa: CASGTGPGTGNTIYF
cdr3_nt: TGCGCCAGCGGAACTGGTCCCGGGACAGGGAACACCATATATTTT

cdr3_length: 12
clone_size: NA
v_call: TRBV11-3
d_call: TRBD1
j_call: TRBJ1-1
cdr3_aa: CASSRGQREAFF
cdr3_nt: TGTGCCAGCAGCCGGGGACAGCGTGAAGCTTTCTTT

cdr3_length: 12
clone_size: few
v_call: TRBV30
d_call: NA
j_call: TRBJ1-5
cdr3_aa: CAWSGSNQPQHF
cdr3_nt: TGTGCCTGGTCTGGGTCCAATCAGCCCCAGCATTTT

cdr3_length: 15
clone_size: NA
v_call: TRBV7-9
d_call: NA
j_call: TRBJ1-2
cdr3_aa: CASSPGGGPNYGYTF
cdr3_nt: TGTGCCAGCAGCCCCGGGGGGGGTCCTAACTATGGCTACACCTTC

cdr3_length: 16
clone_size: NA
v_call: TRBV7-9
d_call: NA
j_call: TRBJ1-2
cdr3_aa: CASSLGSIGIAYGYTF
cdr3_nt: TGTGCCAGCAGCTTAGGATCTATTGGGATTGCCTATGGCTACACCTTC

cdr3_length: 14
clone_size: NA
v_call: TRBV5-4
d_call: NA
j_call: TRBJ1-2
cdr3_aa: CASSGPDTNYGYTF
cdr3_nt: TGTGCCAGCAGCGGCCCGGACACCAACTATGGCTACACCTTC

cdr3_length: 16
clone_size: few
v_call: TRBV5-1
d_call: NA
j_call: TRBJ2-5
cdr3_aa: CASSLGDSSFQETQYF
cdr3_nt: TGCGCCAGCAGCTTGGGGGACTCCAGCTTCCAAGAGACCCAGTACTTC

cdr3_length: 14
clone_size: few
v_call: TRBV5-1
d_call: TRBD1
j_call: TRBJ2-7
cdr3_aa: CASSHRDSTYEQYF
cdr3_nt: TGCGCCAGCAGTCACCGGGACAGCACCTACGAGCAGTACTTC

cdr3_length: 15
clone_size: NA
v_call: TRBV30
d_call: NA
j_call: TRBJ2-6
cdr3_aa: CAWSVALSGANVLTF
cdr3_nt: TGTGCCTGGAGTGTAGCCCTCTCTGGGGCCAACGTCCTGACTTTC

cdr3_length: 15
clone_size: few
v_call: TRBV6-5
d_call: NA
j_call: TRBJ1-5
cdr3_aa: CASSYSQYSNQPQHF
cdr3_nt: TGTGCCAGCAGTTACTCACAATATAGCAATCAGCCCCAGCATTTT

cdr3_length: 11
clone_size: few
v_call: TRBV4-1
d_call: NA
j_call: TRBJ1-1
cdr3_aa: CASSNSGIAFF
cdr3_nt: TGCGCCAGCAGCAATAGTGGGATAGCTTTCTTT

cdr3_length: 13
clone_size: NA
v_call: TRBV13
d_call: TRBD2
j_call: TRBJ2-1
cdr3_aa: CASSVYSGREQFF
cdr3_nt: TGTGCCAGCAGCGTTTATAGCGGGAGAGAGCAGTTCTTC

cdr3_length: 16
clone_size: NA
v_call: TRBV11-2
d_call: TRBD2
j_call: TRBJ2-2
cdr3_aa: CASSPVGGRRAGELFF
cdr3_nt: TGTGCCAGCAGCCCCGTCGGCGGGAGGAGGGCCGGGGAGCTGTTTTTT

cdr3_length: 18
clone_size: few
v_call: TRBV5-1
d_call: NA
j_call: TRBJ2-1
cdr3_aa: CASSFLPDGRRSYNEQFF
cdr3_nt: TGCGCCAGCAGCTTTCTTCCCGACGGGAGAAGGTCCTACAATGAGCAGTTCTTC

cdr3_length: 14
clone_size: few
v_call: TRBV27
d_call: NA
j_call: TRBJ1-1
cdr3_aa: CASRGRSGETEAFF
cdr3_nt: TGTGCCAGCAGGGGAAGATCAGGGGAAACTGAAGCTTTCTTT

cdr3_length: 11
clone_size: NA
v_call: TRBV29-1
d_call: NA
j_call: TRBJ2-7
cdr3_aa: CSVEGGYEQYF
cdr3_nt: TGCAGCGTTGAAGGAGGTTACGAGCAGTACTTC

cdr3_length: 16
clone_size: NA
v_call: TRBV21-1
d_call: NA
j_call: TRBJ1-1
cdr3_aa: CASSNPGQGKSPEAFF
cdr3_nt: TGTGCCAGCAGCAATCCCGGACAGGGCAAATCTCCTGAAGCTTTCTTT

cdr3_length: 16
clone_size: NA
v_call: TRBV6-5
d_call: NA
j_call: TRBJ1-1
cdr3_aa: CASSYSGQVVGTEAFF
cdr3_nt: TGTGCCAGCAGTTACTCGGGGCAGGTGGTTGGCACTGAAGCTTTCTTT

cdr3_length: 16
clone_size: few
v_call: TRBV29-1
d_call: NA
j_call: TRBJ2-7
cdr3_aa: CSVDVRRSSGRYEQYF
cdr3_nt: TGCAGCGTTGACGTCCGCAGGTCGTCCGGTCGGTACGAGCAGTACTTC

cdr3_length: 15
clone_size: NA
v_call: TRBV5-1
d_call: NA
j_call: TRBJ2-1
cdr3_aa: CASSLWDREGGEQFF
cdr3_nt: TGCGCCAGCAGCTTGTGGGACAGAGAGGGGGGTGAGCAGTTCTTC

cdr3_length: 15
clone_size: NA
v_call: TRBV18
d_call: TRBD2
j_call: TRBJ2-1
cdr3_aa: CASSPLAGRDNEQFF
cdr3_nt: TGTGCCAGCTCACCACTAGCGGGGAGGGACAATGAGCAGTTCTTC

cdr3_length: 13
clone_size: NA
v_call: TRBV29-1
d_call: NA
j_call: TRBJ1-1
cdr3_aa: CICLTDRNTEAFF
cdr3_nt: TGCATTTGCCTGACCGACAGAAACACTGAAGCTTTCTTT